Below, 9 T cell receptor beta chains from the same sample are listed, as sequenced in a study of identical twins (dated by TCRdb to the mid-2010s). The library was generated by 5' RACE. Sequencing relied on an Illumina HiSeq 2000. TCRdb redid the processing of the public reads, applying fastp at Q25 and MiXCR, and retained in-frame beta chains. When rows share a CDR3 protein, they turn into one entry using the most common DNA and genes. The sample data list about 520,000 distinct CDR3 sequences, and about 20% of these were observed just once. The ten largest clones take up around 1% of the sample. The same sample was also studied in work on T cells expressing NK-cell markers.

Material for sequencing was CD4+ T cells sorted from blood. These receptors were obtained from a woman aged 18-35 years in good health.

Only a few counts were recorded for this clonotype. This sequence joins TRBV6-5 and TRBJ1-2; maybe TRBD1 (6 bases). V was cut by 2 bases and J by 5 bases, with 18 bases left in between. In germline, CDR1 is MNHEY, CDR2 SVGAGI. The CDR3 covers 16 residues. Here the CDR3 DNA reads TGTGCCAGCAGTTACCACATTGGCGGGACATCGTATGGCTACACCTTC. It yields the protein CASSYHIGGTSYGYTF.

The chain has TRBV9 and TRBJ2-3, with D possibly matching TRBD2 (6 bases). V lost 0 bases, J lost 0 bases, and 8 bases lay in between. CDR3 length: 15 amino acids. CDR1 SGDLS and CDR2 YYNGEE come from the germline V gene. The CDR3 DNA is TGTGCCAGCAGCGTAGATGCGGGGAGCACAGATACGCAGTATTTT. Translating it yields CASSVDAGSTDTQYF.

The sample holds many counts of this clonotype. This chain links TRBV10-3 with TRBJ1-3, with 7 bases that match TRBD1. V lost 5 bases to trimming and J lost 0 bases; unmatched junction nucleotides: 4. Germline V gives CDR1 ENHRY, CDR2 SYGVKD. There are 15 residues in the CDR3. CDR3: CAISSGGASGNTIYF. The CDR3 nucleotides read TGTGCCATCAGTTCAGGGGGAGCCTCTGGAAACACCATATATTTT.

The chain employs TRBV20-1 and TRBJ2-1; the D is unclear. Deletions cut 2 bases from V and 0 bases from J, with 8 bases between. In germline, CDR1 is DFQATT, CDR2 SNEGSKA (reference sequence). This CDR3 comprises 14 residues. CDR3 nucleotide sequence: TGCAGTGCTAGAAGCGCCAGCTCCTACAATGAGCAGTTCTTC. This gives the protein CSARSASSYNEQFF.

The genes are TRBV6-2 or TRBV6-3 and TRBJ2-2; D is uncertain. The ends were cut back, 6 bases at V and 9 bases at J, with 8 bases in the middle. Germline CDR1 is MNHEY and CDR2 is SVGEGT. CDR3 length: 11 amino acids. The CDR3: CASSPPWELFF. DNA of the CDR3: TGTGCCAGCAGCCCCCCCTGGGAGCTGTTTTTT.

The chain joins TRBV11-2 to TRBJ2-7; 9 bases map to TRBD1. The V gene end was trimmed by 6 bases and the J gene end by 2 bases; junction bases not matched to a gene: 5. The CDR3 totals 14 residues. The germline CDR1 and CDR2 sequences are SGHAT and FQNNGV. CDR3: CASSWGQGPYEQYF. In DNA form, the CDR3 reads TGTGCCAGCAGTTGGGGACAGGGCCCCTACGAGCAGTACTTC.

There are a few counts of this clonotype. The V and J genes are TRBV5-6 and TRBJ2-3; D gene unclear. The CDR3 is 13 amino acids. The germline CDR1 and CDR2 sequences are SGHDT and YYEEEE. Trimming shortened V by 4 bases and J by 4 bases, and 10 bases separated the two germline ends. CDR3 in DNA: TGTGCCAGCAGCCCAACGACGGCAGATACGCAGTATTTT. Residues: CASSPTTADTQYF.

This clonotype was counted a few times. The V gene is TRBV20-1, the J gene TRBJ2-5, with 7 bases aligning to TRBD1. V shed 1 base, J shed 5 bases, and the junction held 7 bases outside the gene matches. Germline V gives CDR1 DFQATT, CDR2 SNEGSKA (reference sequence). The CDR3 runs to 14 residues. CDR3 residues: CSARALDRHETQYF. The CDR3 region has the DNA TGCAGTGCTAGAGCCTTGGACAGGCACGAGACCCAGTACTTC.

This clonotype was seen more than once but under ten times. The J gene is TRBJ1-6, the V gene TRBV25-1; a possible D gene is TRBD1 (6 bases). V was pared by 8 bases and J by 5 bases, with 13 bases between. The CDR3 has 14 residues. Germline loops: CDR1 MGHDK, CDR2 SYGVNS. CDR3 DNA: TGTGCCAGCGGTCCCACAGGGAATAATTCACCCCTCCACTTT. It codes for CASGPTGNNSPLHF.